The clone carrying this T cell receptor (beta chain) was detected only a few times. This entry comes from a study of blood T cells in healthy people across ages. V was clipped by 6 bases and J by 2 bases, with 7 bases between them. The CDR3 extends over 12 amino acids. The germline V gene encodes CDR1 MNHEY and CDR2 SVGAGI. Combining a sample-barcoded 5' primer with a J-beta primer mix, a second PCR ran for about 7 to 11 cycles. TCRdb called the 5' RACE reads again in MiXCR, with one record for every CDR3 protein. The sample carries 550,000 to 600,000 distinct CDR3 sequences, about 45% recorded once. This receptor was identified in a man at least 80 years old in good health. The chain employs TRBV6-5 and TRBJ1-2, with D perhaps matching TRBD1 (5 bases). Sequences were obtained from blood. CDR3 nucleotides: TGTGCCAGCAGACAGGAGAACTATGGCTACACCTTC. It codes for CASRQENYGYTF.